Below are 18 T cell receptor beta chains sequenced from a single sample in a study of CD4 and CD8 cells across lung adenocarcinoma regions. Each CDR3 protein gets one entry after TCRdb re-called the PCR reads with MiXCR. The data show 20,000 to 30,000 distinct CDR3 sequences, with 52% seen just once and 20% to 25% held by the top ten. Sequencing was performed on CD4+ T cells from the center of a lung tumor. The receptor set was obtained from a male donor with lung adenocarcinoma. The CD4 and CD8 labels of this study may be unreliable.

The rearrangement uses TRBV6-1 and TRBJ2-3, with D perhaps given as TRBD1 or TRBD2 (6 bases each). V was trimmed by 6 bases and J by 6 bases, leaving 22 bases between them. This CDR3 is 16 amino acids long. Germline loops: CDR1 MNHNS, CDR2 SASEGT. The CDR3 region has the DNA TGTGCCAGCAGCGTCGGGGGTGGGGGCCCTACTGATACGCAGTATTTT. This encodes CASSVGGGGPTDTQYF.

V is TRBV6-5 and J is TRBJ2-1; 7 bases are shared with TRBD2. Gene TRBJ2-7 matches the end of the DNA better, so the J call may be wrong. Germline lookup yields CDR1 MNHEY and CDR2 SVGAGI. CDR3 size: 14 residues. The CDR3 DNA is TGTGCCAGCAGTTTGGTAACGGGGGGTTACGAGCAGTACTTC. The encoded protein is CASSLVTGGYEQYF.

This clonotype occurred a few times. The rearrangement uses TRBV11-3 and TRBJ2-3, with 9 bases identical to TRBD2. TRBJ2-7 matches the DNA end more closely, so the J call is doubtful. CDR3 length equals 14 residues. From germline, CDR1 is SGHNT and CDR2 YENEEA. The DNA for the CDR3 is TGTGCCAGCAGCTTTGGCGGGAGGGGGGACGAGCAGTACTTC. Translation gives CASSFGGRGDEQYF.

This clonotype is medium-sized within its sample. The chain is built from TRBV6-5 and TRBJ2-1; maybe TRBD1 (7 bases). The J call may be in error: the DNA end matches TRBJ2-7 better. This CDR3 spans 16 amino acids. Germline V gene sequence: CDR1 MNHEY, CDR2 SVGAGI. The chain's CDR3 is CASSYLWRAGGYEQYF. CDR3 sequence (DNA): TGTGCCAGCAGTTACCTATGGCGGGCAGGGGGGTACGAGCAGTACTTC.

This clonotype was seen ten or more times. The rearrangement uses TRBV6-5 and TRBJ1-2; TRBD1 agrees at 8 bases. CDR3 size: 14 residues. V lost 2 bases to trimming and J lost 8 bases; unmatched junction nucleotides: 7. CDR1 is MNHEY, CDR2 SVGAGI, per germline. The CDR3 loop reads CASSYDAGGWGYTF. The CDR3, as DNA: TGTGCCAGCAGTTACGATGCAGGGGGCTGGGGCTACACCTTC.

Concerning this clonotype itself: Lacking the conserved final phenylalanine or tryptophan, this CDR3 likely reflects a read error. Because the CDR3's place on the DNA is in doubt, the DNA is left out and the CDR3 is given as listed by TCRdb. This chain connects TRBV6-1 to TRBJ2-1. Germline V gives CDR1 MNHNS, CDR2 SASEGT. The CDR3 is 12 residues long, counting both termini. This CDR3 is CASSHGVYEPYS.

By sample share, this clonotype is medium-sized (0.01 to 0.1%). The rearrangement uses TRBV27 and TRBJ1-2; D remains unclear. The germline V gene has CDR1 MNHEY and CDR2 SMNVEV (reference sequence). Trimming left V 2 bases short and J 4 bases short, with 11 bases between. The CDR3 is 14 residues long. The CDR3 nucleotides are TGTGCCAGCAGTTTACGGTGGAGGAGCTATGGCTACACCTTC. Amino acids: CASSLRWRSYGYTF.

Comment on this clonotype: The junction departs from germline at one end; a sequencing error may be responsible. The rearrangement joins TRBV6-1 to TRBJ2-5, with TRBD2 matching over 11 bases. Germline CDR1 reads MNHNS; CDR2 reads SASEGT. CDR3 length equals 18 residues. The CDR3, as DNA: TGTGCCAGCAGTGAAGCCTGGACTAGCGGGTCCATCCAAGAGACCCAGTTTTTC. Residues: CASSEAWTSGSIQETQFF.

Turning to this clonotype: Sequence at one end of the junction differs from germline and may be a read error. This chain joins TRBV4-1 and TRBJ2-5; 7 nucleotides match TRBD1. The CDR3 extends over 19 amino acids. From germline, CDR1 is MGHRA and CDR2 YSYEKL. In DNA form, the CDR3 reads TGCGCCAGCAGCCAACCAAAGGGGCTAGGGGGCCGTGACCAAGAGACTCAGTACTTC. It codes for CASSQPKGLGGRDQETQYF.

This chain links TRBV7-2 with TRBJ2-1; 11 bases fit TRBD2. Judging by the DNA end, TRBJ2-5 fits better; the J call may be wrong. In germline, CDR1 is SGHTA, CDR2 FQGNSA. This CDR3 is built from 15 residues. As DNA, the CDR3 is TGTGCCAGCAGCTTAACTAGCGGGGGCGGGGAGACCCAGTACTTC. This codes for CASSLTSGGGETQYF.

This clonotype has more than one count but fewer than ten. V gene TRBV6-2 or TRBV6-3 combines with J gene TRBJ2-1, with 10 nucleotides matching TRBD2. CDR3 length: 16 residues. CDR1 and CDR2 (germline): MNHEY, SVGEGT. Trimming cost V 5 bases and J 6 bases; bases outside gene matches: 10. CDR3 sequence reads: CASSTPLAGMVNEQFF. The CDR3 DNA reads TGTGCCAGCAGTACGCCACTAGCGGGAATGGTCAATGAGCAGTTCTTC.

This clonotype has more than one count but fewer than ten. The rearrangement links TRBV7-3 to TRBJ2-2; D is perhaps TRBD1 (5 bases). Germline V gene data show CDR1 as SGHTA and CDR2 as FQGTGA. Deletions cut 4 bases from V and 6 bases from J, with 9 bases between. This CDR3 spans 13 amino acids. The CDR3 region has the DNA TGTGCCAGCAGCTCAGGGTGGCCCGGGGAGCTGTTTTTT. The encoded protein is CASSSGWPGELFF.

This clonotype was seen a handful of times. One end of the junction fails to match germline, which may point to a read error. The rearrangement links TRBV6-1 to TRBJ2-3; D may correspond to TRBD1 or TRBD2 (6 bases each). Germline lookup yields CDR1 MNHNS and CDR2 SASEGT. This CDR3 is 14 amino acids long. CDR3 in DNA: TGTGCCGGCAAAGGGGGGCCAGGCGGAGATACGCAGTATTTC. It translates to CAGKGGPGGDTQYF.

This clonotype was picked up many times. DNA for the CDR3: TGTGCCAGCAGGTTCACCGGACACAACACTGAAGCTTTCTTT. Translation gives CASRFTGHNTEAFF. V gene TRBV6-5 combines with J gene TRBJ1-1, with D possibly being TRBD1 (5 bases). CDR3 length equals 14 residues. V dropped 6 bases and J dropped 2 bases, with 13 bases sitting between them. Germline CDR1 MNHEY, CDR2 SVGAGI.

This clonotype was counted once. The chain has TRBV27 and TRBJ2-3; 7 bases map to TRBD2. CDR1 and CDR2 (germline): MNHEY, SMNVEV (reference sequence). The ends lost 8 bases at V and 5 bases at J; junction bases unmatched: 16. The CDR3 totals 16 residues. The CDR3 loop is CASRPLGGRAKDTQYF. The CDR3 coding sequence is TGTGCCAGCCGTCCACTTGGGGGGAGGGCCAAAGATACGCAGTATTTT.

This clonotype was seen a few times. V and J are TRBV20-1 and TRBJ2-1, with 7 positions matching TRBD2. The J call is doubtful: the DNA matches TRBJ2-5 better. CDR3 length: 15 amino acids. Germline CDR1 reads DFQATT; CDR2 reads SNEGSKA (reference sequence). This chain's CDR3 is CSEEEAGGNQETQYF. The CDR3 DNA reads TGCAGTGAAGAGGAAGCCGGGGGGAACCAAGAGACCCAGTACTTC.

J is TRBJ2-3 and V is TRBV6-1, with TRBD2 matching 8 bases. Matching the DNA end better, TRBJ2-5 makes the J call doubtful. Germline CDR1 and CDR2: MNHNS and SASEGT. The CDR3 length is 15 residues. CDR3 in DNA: TGTGGCAGGGGTCGGGGGGGGCGGGACACAGATACCCAGTACTTC. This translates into CGRGRGGRDTDTQYF.

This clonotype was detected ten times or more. In DNA, the CDR3 is TGTGCCAGCAGCCCGAGGTGGAACGGGGAGCTGTTTTTT. Its protein product is CASSPRWNGELFF. The V gene is TRBV11-3, the J gene TRBJ2-2; D is unclear. Germline assignment: CDR1 SGHNT and CDR2 YENEEA. Trimming removed 5 bases from V and 7 bases from J, with 11 bases in between. This CDR3 has 13 amino acids.